Listed below are T cell receptor beta chains from one sample, sequenced in a study of T cells in Graves' hyperthyroidism and ophthalmopathy. Via MiXCR, TCRdb re-called the multiplex PCR reads, giving one row per CDR3 protein. Here the sample spans roughly 420,000 distinct CDR3 sequences, approximately 14% being singletons. The sample comprised blood. These TCRs come from a woman younger than 30 with Graves' hyperthyroidism. The CDR3 runs from the conserved cysteine through the conserved F or W.

j_call: TRBJ2-3
v_call: TRBV7-2
cdr3_length: 12
cdr3_aa: CASTRSTDTQYF

j_call: TRBJ1-5
v_call: TRBV28
cdr3_length: 19
cdr3_aa: CASSPPERRGQGEVQPQHF

j_call: TRBJ2-5
v_call: TRBV15
cdr3_length: 17
cdr3_aa: CATSRSLNGGGEETQYF

j_call: TRBJ1-1
v_call: TRBV19
cdr3_length: 15
cdr3_aa: CASSETPWVNTEAFF

j_call: TRBJ2-3
v_call: TRBV7-9
cdr3_length: 16
cdr3_aa: CASSYGVAGGTDTQYF

j_call: TRBJ1-6
v_call: TRBV7-6
cdr3_length: 16
cdr3_aa: CASSSNGPRGNSPLHF

j_call: TRBJ1-1
v_call: TRBV13
cdr3_length: 16
cdr3_aa: CASSPPGGFDYTEAFF

j_call: TRBJ1-1
v_call: TRBV28
cdr3_length: 16
cdr3_aa: CASSLTDLIMNTEAFF

j_call: TRBJ2-2
v_call: TRBV9
cdr3_length: 13
cdr3_aa: CASSVEGTGELFF

j_call: TRBJ1-5
v_call: TRBV20-1
cdr3_length: 17
cdr3_aa: CSATRQGPTKGNQPQHF

j_call: TRBJ2-5
v_call: TRBV5-1
cdr3_length: 15
cdr3_aa: CASSLVVTEQETQYF

j_call: TRBJ1-2
v_call: TRBV7-2
cdr3_length: 13
cdr3_aa: CASSLGDSDGYTF

j_call: TRBJ2-6
v_call: TRBV5-1
cdr3_length: 15
cdr3_aa: CASSLVTPGANVLTF

j_call: TRBJ1-5
v_call: TRBV20-1
cdr3_length: 14
cdr3_aa: CSASQGTDKRPQHF

j_call: TRBJ2-7
v_call: TRBV2
cdr3_length: 14
cdr3_aa: CASSEFTGGYEQYF

j_call: TRBJ1-1
v_call: TRBV10-3
cdr3_length: 15
cdr3_aa: CAIRDTGQTSTEAFF

j_call: TRBJ1-5
v_call: TRBV28
cdr3_length: 17
cdr3_aa: CASSLLGGEGDNQPQHF

j_call: TRBJ1-2
v_call: TRBV20-1
cdr3_length: 13
cdr3_aa: CSPLLKADYGYTF

j_call: TRBJ1-4
v_call: TRBV5-1
cdr3_length: 14
cdr3_aa: CASSSGRVNEKLFF

j_call: TRBJ1-2
v_call: TRBV10-3
cdr3_length: 15
cdr3_aa: CAISDLRKANYGYTF

j_call: TRBJ2-3
v_call: TRBV7-8
cdr3_length: 18
cdr3_aa: CASSLNWGAGVVTDTQYF

j_call: TRBJ2-1
v_call: TRBV19
cdr3_length: 15
cdr3_aa: CASHRDTGSYNEQFF

j_call: TRBJ2-5
v_call: TRBV7-2
cdr3_length: 14
cdr3_aa: CASSLARGLETQYF

j_call: TRBJ2-2
v_call: TRBV20-1
cdr3_length: 12
cdr3_aa: CSARDEGGELFF

j_call: TRBJ2-1
v_call: TRBV7-3
cdr3_length: 13
cdr3_aa: CASRRPPVNEQFF

j_call: TRBJ1-2
v_call: TRBV20-1
cdr3_length: 10
cdr3_aa: CSAPSYGYTF

j_call: TRBJ1-1
v_call: TRBV18
cdr3_length: 15
cdr3_aa: CASSPGPGQNTEAFF

j_call: TRBJ2-7
v_call: TRBV20-1
cdr3_length: 17
cdr3_aa: CSASDSPRPFTGGEQYF

j_call: TRBJ2-7
v_call: TRBV6-1
cdr3_length: 18
cdr3_aa: CASRPLAPQGPRSYEQYF

j_call: TRBJ1-2
v_call: TRBV7-3
cdr3_length: 13
cdr3_aa: CASSRGVGGAPTF

j_call: TRBJ2-4
v_call: TRBV6-1
cdr3_length: 12
cdr3_aa: CASAGDGNIQYF

j_call: TRBJ1-5
v_call: TRBV20-1
cdr3_length: 15
cdr3_aa: CSARFGFHSNQPQHF

j_call: TRBJ2-7
v_call: TRBV7-6
cdr3_length: 14
cdr3_aa: CASSTGQGAPEQYF

j_call: TRBJ1-2
v_call: TRBV29-1
cdr3_length: 14
cdr3_aa: CSVEGPQGARGYTF

j_call: TRBJ2-1
v_call: TRBV11-1
cdr3_length: 19
cdr3_aa: CASARTGGVVRQKDNEQFF

j_call: TRBJ2-3
v_call: TRBV7-9
cdr3_length: 17
cdr3_aa: CASSSSRGGASTDTQYF

j_call: TRBJ2-1
v_call: TRBV20-1
cdr3_length: 10
cdr3_aa: CSASSGVQFF

j_call: TRBJ2-7
v_call: TRBV6-2/TRBV6-3
cdr3_length: 15
cdr3_aa: CASSGGTLEAREQYF

j_call: TRBJ2-3
v_call: TRBV7-9
cdr3_length: 16
cdr3_aa: CASSLLRRNGGNTQYF

j_call: TRBJ2-3
v_call: TRBV5-1
cdr3_length: 16
cdr3_aa: CASSLASSLGTDTQYF

j_call: TRBJ2-1
v_call: TRBV28
cdr3_length: 15
cdr3_aa: CARSPSGSVDNEQFF

j_call: TRBJ1-6
v_call: TRBV20-1
cdr3_length: 13
cdr3_aa: CSARRQANSPLHF

j_call: TRBJ1-1
v_call: TRBV11-2
cdr3_length: 17
cdr3_aa: CASSLEISTGAATEAFF

j_call: TRBJ2-7
v_call: TRBV18
cdr3_length: 14
cdr3_aa: CASSTGTGSYEQYF

j_call: TRBJ2-5
v_call: TRBV5-8
cdr3_length: 18
cdr3_aa: CASSPGQGLLGPTETQYF